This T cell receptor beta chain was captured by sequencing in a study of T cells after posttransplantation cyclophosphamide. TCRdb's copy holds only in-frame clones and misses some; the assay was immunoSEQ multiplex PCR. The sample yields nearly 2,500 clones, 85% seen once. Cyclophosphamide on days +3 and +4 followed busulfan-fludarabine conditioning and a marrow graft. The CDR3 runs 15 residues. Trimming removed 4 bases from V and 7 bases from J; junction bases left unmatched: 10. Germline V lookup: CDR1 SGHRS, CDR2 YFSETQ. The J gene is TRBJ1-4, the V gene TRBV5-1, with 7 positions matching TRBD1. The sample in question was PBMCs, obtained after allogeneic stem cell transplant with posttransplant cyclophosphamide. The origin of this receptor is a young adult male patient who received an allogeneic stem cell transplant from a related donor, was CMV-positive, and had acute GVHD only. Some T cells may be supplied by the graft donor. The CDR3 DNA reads TGCGCCAGCAGCCCCTGGACAGGAAAGGGTGAAAAACTGTTTTTT. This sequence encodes CASSPWTGKGEKLFF.